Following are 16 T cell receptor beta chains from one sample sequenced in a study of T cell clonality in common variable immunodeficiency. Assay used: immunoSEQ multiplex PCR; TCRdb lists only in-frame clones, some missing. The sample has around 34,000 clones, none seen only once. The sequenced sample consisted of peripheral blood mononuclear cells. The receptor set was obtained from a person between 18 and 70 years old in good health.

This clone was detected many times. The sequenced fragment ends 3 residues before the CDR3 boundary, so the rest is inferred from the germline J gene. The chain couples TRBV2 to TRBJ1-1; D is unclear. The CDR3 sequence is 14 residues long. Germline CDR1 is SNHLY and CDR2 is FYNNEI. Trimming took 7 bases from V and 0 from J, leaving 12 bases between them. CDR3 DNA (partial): TGTGCCAGCACTGGTCGCAGATTGAACACTGAA. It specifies CASTGRRLNTE. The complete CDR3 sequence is CASTGRRLNTEAFF.

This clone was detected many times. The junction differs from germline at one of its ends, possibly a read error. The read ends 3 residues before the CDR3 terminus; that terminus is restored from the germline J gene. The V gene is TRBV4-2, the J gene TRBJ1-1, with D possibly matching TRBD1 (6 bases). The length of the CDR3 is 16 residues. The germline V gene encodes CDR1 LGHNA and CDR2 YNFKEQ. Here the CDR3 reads CASSQDKGGRPRRAFF. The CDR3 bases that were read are TGCGCCAGCAGCCAAGATAAGGGGGGGAGGCCCCGGCGG.

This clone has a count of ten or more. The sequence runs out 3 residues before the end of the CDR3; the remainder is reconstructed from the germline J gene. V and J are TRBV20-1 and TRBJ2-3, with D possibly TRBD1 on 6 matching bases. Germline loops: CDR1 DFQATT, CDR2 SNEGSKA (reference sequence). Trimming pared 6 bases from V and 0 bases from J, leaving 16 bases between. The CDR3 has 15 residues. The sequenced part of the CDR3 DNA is TGCAGTGCAACCGGGACACCTATTAGCACAGATACG. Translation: CSATGTPISTDT. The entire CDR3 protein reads CSATGTPISTDTQYF.

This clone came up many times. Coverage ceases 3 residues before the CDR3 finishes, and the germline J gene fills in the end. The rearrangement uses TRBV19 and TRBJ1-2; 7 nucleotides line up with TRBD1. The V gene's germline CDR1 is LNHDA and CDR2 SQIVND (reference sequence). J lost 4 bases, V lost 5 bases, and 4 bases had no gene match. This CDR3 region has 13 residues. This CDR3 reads CASSRTGAYGYTF. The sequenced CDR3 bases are TGTGCCAGTAGTCGAACAGGGGCCTATGGC.

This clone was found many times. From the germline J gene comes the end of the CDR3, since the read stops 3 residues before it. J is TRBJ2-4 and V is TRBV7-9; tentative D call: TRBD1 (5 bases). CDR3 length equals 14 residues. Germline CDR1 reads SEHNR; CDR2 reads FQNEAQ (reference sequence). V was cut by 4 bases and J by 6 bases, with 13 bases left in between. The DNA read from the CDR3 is TGTGCCAGCAGCTCAAACCGACAGACAAACATT. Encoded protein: CASSSNRQTNI. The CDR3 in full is CASSSNRQTNIQYF.

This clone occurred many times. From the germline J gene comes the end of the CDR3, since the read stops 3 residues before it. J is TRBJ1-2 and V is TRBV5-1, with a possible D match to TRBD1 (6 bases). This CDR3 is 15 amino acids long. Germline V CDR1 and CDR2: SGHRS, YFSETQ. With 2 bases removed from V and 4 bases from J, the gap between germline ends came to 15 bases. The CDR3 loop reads CASSFRDTTSYGYTF. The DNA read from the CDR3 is TGCGCCAGCAGCTTCCGGGACACAACTTCCTATGGC.

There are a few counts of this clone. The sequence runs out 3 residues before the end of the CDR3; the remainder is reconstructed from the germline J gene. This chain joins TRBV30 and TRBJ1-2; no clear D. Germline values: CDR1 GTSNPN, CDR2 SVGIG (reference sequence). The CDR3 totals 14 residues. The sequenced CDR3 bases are TGTGCCTGGAGACCCAAAAGGGCGCCAGATACC. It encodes CAWRPKRAPDT. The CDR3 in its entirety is CAWRPKRAPDTYTF.

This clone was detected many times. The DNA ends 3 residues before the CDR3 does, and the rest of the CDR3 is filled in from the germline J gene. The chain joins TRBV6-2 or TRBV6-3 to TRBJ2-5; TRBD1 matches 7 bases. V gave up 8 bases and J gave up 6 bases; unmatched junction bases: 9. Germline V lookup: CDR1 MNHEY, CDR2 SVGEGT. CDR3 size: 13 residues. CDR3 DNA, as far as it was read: TGTGCCAGCGCCGGGCAGGGGGAGAAGACC. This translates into CASAGQGEKT. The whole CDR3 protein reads CASAGQGEKTQYF.

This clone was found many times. The covered CDR3 bases are TGTGCCAGCGGAACAGGGATTGGGAATCAGCCC. As protein: CASGTGIGNQP. The whole CDR3 region reads CASGTGIGNQPQHF. The chain joins TRBV19 to TRBJ1-5; a possible D gene is TRBD1 (6 bases). The CDR3 extends 3 residues past the end of the read, so its final part is completed from the germline J gene. Trimming took off 9 bases at V and 4 bases at J, with 16 bases between the two ends. Looked up from germline, CDR1 is LNHDA and CDR2 is SQIVND (reference sequence). The CDR3 contains 14 residues.

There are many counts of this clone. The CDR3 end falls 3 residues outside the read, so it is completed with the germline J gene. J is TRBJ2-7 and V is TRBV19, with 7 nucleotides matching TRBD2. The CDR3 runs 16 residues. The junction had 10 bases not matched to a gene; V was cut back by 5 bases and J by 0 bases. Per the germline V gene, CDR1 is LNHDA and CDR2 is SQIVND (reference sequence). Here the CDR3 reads CASSGDGGGSSYEQYF. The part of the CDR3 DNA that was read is TGTGCCAGTAGTGGGGACGGCGGGGGTAGCTCCTACGAG.

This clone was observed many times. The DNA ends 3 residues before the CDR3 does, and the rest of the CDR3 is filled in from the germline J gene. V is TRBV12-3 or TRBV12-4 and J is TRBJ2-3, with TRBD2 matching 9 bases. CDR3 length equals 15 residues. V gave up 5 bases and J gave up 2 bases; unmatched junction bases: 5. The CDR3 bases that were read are TGTGCCAGCAGTGCCGGACTAGCGTTCACAGATACG. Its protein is CASSAGLAFTDT. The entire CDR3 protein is CASSAGLAFTDTQYF.

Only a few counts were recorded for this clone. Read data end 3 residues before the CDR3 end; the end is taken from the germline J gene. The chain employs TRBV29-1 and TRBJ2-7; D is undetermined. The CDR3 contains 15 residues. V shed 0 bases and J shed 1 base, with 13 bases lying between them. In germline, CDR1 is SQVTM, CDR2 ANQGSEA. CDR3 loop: CSVEDARRVSYEQYF. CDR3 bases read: TGCAGCGTTGAAGATGCCCGACGGGTATCCTACGAG.

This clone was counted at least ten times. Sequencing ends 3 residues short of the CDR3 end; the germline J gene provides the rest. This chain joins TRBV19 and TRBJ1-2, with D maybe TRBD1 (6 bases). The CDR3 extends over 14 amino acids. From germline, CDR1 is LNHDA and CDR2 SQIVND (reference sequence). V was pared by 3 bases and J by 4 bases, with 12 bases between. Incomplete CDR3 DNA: TGTGCCAGTAGTATTGGGACACTAGGCTATGGC. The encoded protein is CASSIGTLGYG. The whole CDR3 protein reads CASSIGTLGYGYTF. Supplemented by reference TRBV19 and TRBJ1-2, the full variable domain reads DGGITQSPKYLFRKEGQNVTLSCEQNLNHDAMYWYRQDPGQGLRLIYYSQIVNDFQKGDIAEGYSVSREKKESFPLTVTSAQKNPTAFYLCASSIGTLGYGYTFGSGTRLTVV.

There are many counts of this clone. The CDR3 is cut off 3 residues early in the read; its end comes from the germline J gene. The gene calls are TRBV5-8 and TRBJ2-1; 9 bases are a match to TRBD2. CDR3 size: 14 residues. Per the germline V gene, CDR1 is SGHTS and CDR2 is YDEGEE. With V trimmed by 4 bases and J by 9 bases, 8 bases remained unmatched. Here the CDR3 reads CASSTLAGFVEQFF. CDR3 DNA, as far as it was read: TGTGCCAGCAGCACACTAGCGGGTTTCGTTGAG. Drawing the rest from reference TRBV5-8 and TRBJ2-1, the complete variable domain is EAGVTQSPTHLIKTRGQQATLRCSPISGHTSVYWYQQALGLGLQFLLWYDEGEERNRGNFPPRFSGRQFPNYSSELNVNALELEDSALYLCASSTLAGFVEQFFGPGTRLTVL.

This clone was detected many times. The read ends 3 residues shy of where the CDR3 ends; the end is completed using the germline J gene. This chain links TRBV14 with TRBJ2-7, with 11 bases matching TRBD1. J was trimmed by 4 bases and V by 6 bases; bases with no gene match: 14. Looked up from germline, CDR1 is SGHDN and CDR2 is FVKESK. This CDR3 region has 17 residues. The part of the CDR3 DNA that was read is TGTGCCAGCAGTCGCCCCGGGGGGGACAGGGGGTTGTACGAG. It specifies CASSRPGGDRGLYE. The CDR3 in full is CASSRPGGDRGLYEQYF.

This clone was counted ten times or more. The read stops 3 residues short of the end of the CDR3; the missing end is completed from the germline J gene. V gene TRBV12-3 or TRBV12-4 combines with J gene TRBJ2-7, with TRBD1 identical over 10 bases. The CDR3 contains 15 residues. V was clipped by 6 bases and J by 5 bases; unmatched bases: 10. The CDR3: CASRPGGTGAHEQYF. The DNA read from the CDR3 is TGTGCCAGCAGGCCTGGCGGGACAGGGGCCCACGAG.